These T cell receptor beta chains were read from a single sample in a study of blood T cell repertoires in COVID-19. This table comes from immunoSEQ multiplex PCR, and its TCRdb copy is limited to in-frame clones, with some not included. The sample shows about 180,000 clones, 65% to 90% of them seen only once. Sequenced: peripheral blood. Receptor source: a man aged 50 to 59 with active or convalescent COVID-19. Each CDR3 is given without its conserved first and last residue. Not all rows give a size; the values are once, few, many and, for expanded clones, a class.

>TRBJ2-3|once|TRBV5-4
ASSLGQRITDTQY
>TRBJ1-2|-|TRBV5-1
ASRGTGIYGYT
>TRBJ1-2|once|TRBV7-2
ASSPDRDAGYT
>TRBJ2-5|once|TRBV27
ASSFGLQETQY
>TRBJ2-7|-|TRBV18
ASSPTRGGGEQY
>TRBJ2-2|-|TRBV11-3
ASSIQGYGGELF
>TRBJ2-1|-|TRBV5-1
ASSLTTGIYNEQF
>TRBJ2-2|once|TRBV7-3
ASSLEYTGELF
>TRBJ1-2|-|TRBV5-1
ASRRPGQGNGYT
>TRBJ2-2|-|TRBV5-4
ASNDRRWDTGELF
>TRBJ1-5|few|TRBV30
AWKRGPNQPQH